This is a list of T cell receptor beta chains from one sample in a study of blood T cell repertoires in COVID-19. Repertoires were generated with immunoSEQ multiplex PCR, while TCRdb's copy carries only in-frame clones and drops some. The top ten clones hold about 5% of a sample with 95,000 to 150,000 clones, over 65% of them seen once. The sequencing sample was made of peripheral blood. Source of these receptors: a woman in her 70s with acute or convalescent COVID-19. Each CDR3 is given with its conserved first and last residue. D genes are given only for firm matches.

d_call v_call cdr3_aa
. TRBV6-5 CASSYFQGNYGYTF
TRBD1 TRBV7-9 CASSLTGVGTEAFF
TRBD1 TRBV10-3 CAISPGGPNEKLFF
TRBD2 TRBV6-2/TRBV6-3 CASSTPTSGKETQYF
. TRBV2 CASSEERDYGYTF
. TRBV6-5 CATEGAYNSPLHF
TRBD2 TRBV6-5 CASSLAGVTREQFF
TRBD1 TRBV6-5 CASSHNRQGSIYF
. TRBV27 CASSLRGSNEKLFF
. TRBV6-2/TRBV6-3 CASSYSQVSRGWTEAFF
. TRBV6-5 CASSNRQVYGYTF
TRBD1 TRBV24-1 CATSDPRGLPSYSNQPQHF
TRBD2 TRBV20-1 CSARGDNEQFF
. TRBV11-2 CASSLGQNLGDGYTF
TRBD1 TRBV15 CATRDRGQGNTEAFF
. TRBV11-3 CASSLGGDSYNEQFF
TRBD1 TRBV7-9 CASSLTGGIDGYTF
. TRBV12-1 CASSFELQGRNTGELFF
. TRBV11-3 CASSLLSGSSYEQYF
. TRBV6-6 CASSSGAGGSGYTF
TRBD1 TRBV3-1/TRBV3-2 CASSRRTGVNTGELFF
. TRBV5-7 CASSLATAEAFF